The entry that follows covers one TCR beta chain sequence. Researchers drew on tens of millions of PBMCs for genomic DNA from unsorted samples. The entry originates in a study of shared clonotypes between healthy human individuals. Germline V CDR1 and CDR2: SGHRS, YFSETQ. The CDR3 runs to 16 residues. Losses at the gene ends were 4 bases for V and 1 base for J; bases not matched to a gene: 10. The study ran the assay at deep level. Spread over ten immunoSEQ deep assay plates, unsorted PBMC DNA underwent sequencing. In the source study's methods: ImmunoSEQ output lacked quality scores and full-length reads, limiting matched filtering. Profiled with immunoSEQ multiplex PCR; TCRdb holds only in-frame clones, not every one. That table supplies the V and J calls and clone size; D and trimming were determined from the DNA. The table records about 560,000 clones, roughly 79% of them present only once.

The TCR comes from a woman aged 40 to 55 in good health. Some clones in this sample may be carry-over from other donors' samples. V and J are TRBV5-1 and TRBJ2-7, with TRBD2 matching over 8 bases. Sequencing input: PBMCs. The CDR3 DNA follows: TGCGCCAGCAGCCGGGAGGGCGGGAGGCGGTCCTACGAGCAGTACTTC. This sequence encodes CASSREGGRRSYEQYF.